This T cell receptor (beta chain) stems from a study of T cell repertoires in cytomegalovirus infection. As for the study in general: From public TCR beta signatures came an indication of both CMV infection and matching HLA type.

Germline values: CDR1 ENHRY, CDR2 SYGVKD. The length of the CDR3 is 14 residues. The germline V and J ends were trimmed by 2 bases and 3 bases, with 10 bases remaining between them. As to this clonotype: Its antigen is undetermined.

TCRdb called the reads again in MiXCR, with one record for every CDR3 protein. This repertoire shows about 830,000 distinct CDR3 sequences, 32% found once; its top ten account for under 15%. General study results and limits: People with CMV and the relevant HLA were identified by cumulative public TCR beta family frequency. Dominating the ex vivo response were HLA-C-restricted CMV-specific TCR beta clonotypes.

The source of this sequence is a human donor in good health (CMV status not recorded). Some clones in this sample may be carry-over from other donors' samples. The chain links TRBV10-3 to TRBJ1-1; no clear D. The sample consisted of cultured CD8+ T cells from PBMCs, taken from culture after CMV antigen stimulation. The CDR3 sequence is CAISEAGVHTEAFF. The CDR3 region has the DNA TGTGCCATCAGTGAGGCAGGTGTTCACACTGAAGCTTTCTTT.